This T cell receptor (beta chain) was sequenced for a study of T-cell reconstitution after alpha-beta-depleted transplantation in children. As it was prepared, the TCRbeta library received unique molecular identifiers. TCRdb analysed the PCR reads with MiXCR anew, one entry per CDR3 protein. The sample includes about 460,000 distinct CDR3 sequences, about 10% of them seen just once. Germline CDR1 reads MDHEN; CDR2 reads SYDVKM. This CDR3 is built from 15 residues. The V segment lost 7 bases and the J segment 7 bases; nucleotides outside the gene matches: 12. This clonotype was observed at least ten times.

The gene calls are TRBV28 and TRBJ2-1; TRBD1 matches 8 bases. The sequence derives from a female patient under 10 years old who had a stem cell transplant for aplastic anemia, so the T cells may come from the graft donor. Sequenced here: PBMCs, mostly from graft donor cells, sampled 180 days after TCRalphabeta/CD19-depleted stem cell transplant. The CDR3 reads CASKTPGGAGNEQFF. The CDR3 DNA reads TGTGCCAGCAAGACCCCAGGGGGCGCGGGGAATGAGCAGTTCTTC. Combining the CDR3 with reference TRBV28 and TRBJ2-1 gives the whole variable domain DVKVTQSSRYLVKRTGEKVFLECVQDMDHENMFWYRQDPGLGLRLIYFSYDVKMKEKGDIPEGYSVSREKKERFSLILESASTNQTSMYLCASKTPGGAGNEQFFGPGTRLTVL.